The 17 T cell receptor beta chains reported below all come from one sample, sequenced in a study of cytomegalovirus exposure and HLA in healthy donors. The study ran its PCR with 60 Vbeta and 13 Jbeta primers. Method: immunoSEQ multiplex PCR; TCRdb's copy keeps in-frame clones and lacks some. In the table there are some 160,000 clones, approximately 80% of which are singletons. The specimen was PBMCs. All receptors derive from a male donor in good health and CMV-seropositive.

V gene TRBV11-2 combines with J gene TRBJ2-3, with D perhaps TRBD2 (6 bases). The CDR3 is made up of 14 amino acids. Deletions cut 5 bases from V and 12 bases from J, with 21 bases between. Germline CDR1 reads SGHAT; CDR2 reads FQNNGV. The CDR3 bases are TGTGCCAGCAGCCGTCCAACCGACCTAGGGACTCAGTATTTT. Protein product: CASSRPTDLGTQYF.

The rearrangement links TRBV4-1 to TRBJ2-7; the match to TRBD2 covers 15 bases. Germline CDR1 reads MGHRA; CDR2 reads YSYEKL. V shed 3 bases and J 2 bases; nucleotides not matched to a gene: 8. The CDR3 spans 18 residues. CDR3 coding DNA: TGCGCCAGCAGCCACGGACTAGCGGGAGGGCGAATTGCCTACGAGCAGTACTTC. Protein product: CASSHGLAGGRIAYEQYF.

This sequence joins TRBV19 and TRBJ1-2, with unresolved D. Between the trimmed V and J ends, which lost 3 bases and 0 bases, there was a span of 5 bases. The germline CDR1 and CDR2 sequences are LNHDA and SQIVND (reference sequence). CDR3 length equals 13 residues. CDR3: CASSMSTNYGYTF. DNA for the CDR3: TGTGCCAGTAGTATGTCAACTAACTATGGCTACACCTTC.

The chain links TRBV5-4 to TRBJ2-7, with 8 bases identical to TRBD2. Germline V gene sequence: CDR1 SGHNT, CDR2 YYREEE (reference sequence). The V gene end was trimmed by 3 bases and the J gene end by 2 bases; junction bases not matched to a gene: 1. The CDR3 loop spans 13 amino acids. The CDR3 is CASSSREAYEQYF. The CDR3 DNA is TGTGCCAGCAGCTCGCGGGAGGCCTACGAGCAGTACTTC.

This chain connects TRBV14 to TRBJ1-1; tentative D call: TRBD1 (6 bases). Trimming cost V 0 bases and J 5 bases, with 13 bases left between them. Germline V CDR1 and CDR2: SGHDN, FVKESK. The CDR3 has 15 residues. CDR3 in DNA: TGTGCCAGCAGCCAAGATCGGGGGGCATATACTGAAGCTTTCTTT. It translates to CASSQDRGAYTEAFF.

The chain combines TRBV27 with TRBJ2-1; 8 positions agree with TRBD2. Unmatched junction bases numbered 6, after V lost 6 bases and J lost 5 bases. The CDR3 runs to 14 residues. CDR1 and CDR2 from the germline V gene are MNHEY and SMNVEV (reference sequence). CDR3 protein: CASRKRGTHNEQFF. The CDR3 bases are TGTGCCAGCAGGAAGCGGGGGACCCACAATGAGCAGTTCTTC.

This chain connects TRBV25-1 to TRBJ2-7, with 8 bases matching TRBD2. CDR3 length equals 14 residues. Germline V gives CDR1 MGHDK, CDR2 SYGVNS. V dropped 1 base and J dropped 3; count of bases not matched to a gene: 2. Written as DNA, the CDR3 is TGTGCCAGCAGTGAATCGGGAGGGCTCTACGAGCAGTACTTC. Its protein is CASSESGGLYEQYF.

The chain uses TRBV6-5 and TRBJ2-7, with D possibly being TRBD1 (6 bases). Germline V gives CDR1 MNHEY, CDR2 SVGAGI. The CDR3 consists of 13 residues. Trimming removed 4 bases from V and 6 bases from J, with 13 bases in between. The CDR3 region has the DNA TGTGCCAGCAGTTCTGGACAGCTACTCGAGCAGTACTTC. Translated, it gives CASSSGQLLEQYF.

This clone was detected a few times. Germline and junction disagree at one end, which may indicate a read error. DNA for the CDR3: TGTGCTAGCAGCTTCGACGGGGTCGCGCAGTTCTTC. Translating it yields CASSFDGVAQFF. The gene calls are TRBV7-7 and TRBJ2-1; TRBD2 might be the D (5 bases). Looked up from germline, CDR1 is SSHAT and CDR2 is FNYEAQ (reference sequence). The CDR3 length is 12 residues.

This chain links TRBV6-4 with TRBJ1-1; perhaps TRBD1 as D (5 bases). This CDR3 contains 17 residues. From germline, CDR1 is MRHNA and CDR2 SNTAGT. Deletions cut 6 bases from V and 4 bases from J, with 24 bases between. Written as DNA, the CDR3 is TGTGCCAGCAGGGAAGCGGAACAGGATGGGGGAGGCACTGAAGCTTTCTTT. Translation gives CASREAEQDGGGTEAFF.

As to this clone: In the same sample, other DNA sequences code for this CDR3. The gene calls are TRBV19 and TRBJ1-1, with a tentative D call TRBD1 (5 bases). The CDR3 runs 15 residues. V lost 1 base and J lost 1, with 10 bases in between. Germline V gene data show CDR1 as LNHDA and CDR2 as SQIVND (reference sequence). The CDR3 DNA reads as TGTGCCAGTAGTATAGGGGGCGGCGGGAACACTGAAGCTTTCTTT. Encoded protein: CASSIGGGGNTEAFF.

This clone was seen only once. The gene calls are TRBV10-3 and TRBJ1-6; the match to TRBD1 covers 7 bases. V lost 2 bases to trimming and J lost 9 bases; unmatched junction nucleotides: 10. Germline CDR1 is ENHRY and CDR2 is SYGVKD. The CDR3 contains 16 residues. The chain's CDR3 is CAISERPGGTGSPLHF. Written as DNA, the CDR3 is TGTGCCATCAGTGAGCGCCCAGGGGGTACGGGTTCACCCCTCCACTTT.

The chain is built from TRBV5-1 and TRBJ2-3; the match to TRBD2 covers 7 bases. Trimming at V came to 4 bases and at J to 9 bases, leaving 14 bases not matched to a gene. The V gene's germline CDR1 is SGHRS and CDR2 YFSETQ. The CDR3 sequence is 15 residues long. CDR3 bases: TGCGCCAGCAGCCCCGGGACTACTAGGGTGGGGACGCAGTATTTT. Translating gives CASSPGTTRVGTQYF.

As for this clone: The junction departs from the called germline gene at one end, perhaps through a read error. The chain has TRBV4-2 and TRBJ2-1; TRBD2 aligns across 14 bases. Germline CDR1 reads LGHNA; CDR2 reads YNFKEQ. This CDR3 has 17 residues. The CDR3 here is CASSSGTSGSVYDEQFF. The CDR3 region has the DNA TGTGCCAGCAGCTCCGGGACTAGCGGGAGCGTCTACGATGAGCAGTTCTTC.

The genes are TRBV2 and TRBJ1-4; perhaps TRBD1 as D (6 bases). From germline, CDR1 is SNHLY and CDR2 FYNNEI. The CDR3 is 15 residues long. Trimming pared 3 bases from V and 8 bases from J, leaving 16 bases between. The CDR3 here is CASSEFLGQSEKLFF. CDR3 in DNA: TGTGCCAGCAGTGAGTTCTTAGGACAGTCCGAAAAACTGTTTTTT.

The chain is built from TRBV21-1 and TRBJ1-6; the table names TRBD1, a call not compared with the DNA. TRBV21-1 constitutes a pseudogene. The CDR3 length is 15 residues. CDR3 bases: TGTGCCAGCAGCAGCCGACAGGGAGGTAATTCACCCCTCCACTTT. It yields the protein CASSSRQGGNSPLHF.

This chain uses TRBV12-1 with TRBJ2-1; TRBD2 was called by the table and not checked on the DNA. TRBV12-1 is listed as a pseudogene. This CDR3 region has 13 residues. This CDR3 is CGTSGSPHNEQFF. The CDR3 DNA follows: TGTGGGACTAGCGGGAGTCCGCACAATGAGCAGTTCTTC.